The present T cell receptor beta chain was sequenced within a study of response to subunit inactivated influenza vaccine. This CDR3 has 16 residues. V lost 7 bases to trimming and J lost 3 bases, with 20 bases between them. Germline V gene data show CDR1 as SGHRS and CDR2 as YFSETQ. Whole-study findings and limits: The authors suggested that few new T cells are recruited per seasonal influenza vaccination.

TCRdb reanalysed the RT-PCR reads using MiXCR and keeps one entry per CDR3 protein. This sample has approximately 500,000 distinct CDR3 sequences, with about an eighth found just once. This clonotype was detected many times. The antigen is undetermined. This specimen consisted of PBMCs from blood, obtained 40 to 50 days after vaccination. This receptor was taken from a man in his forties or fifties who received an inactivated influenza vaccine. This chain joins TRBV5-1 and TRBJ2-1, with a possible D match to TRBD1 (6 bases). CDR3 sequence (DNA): TGCGCCAGCGGTGCCCTGGGGCAGGGGAGCTACAATGAGCAGTTCTTC. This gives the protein CASGALGQGSYNEQFF.